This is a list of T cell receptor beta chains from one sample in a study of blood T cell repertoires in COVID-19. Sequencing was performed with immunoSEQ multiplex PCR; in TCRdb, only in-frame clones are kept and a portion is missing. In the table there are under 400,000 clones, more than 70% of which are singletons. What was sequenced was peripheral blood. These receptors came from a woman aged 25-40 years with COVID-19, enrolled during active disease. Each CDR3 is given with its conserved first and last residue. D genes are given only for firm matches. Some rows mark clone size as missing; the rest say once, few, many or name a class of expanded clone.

TGTGCCAGCTCACCTGGGGACAGTTCCTACGAGCAGTACTTC,CASSPGDSSYEQYF,-,TRBJ2-7,TRBV18,TRBD1
TGTGCCAGCGGGCAGGGGTTAGACTATGGCTACACCTTC,CASGQGLDYGYTF,-,TRBJ1-2,TRBV2,-
TGCGCCAGCAGAACATCCTACGAGCAGTACTTC,CASRTSYEQYF,-,TRBJ2-7,TRBV5-1,-
TGTGCCAGCAGCCCCCCGGACTCGGCTGGCTACACCTTC,CASSPPDSAGYTF,-,TRBJ1-2,TRBV9,-
TGTGCCAGCAGTGACGGGTCCCCCGTGGCCAAAAACATTCAGTACTTC,CASSDGSPVAKNIQYF,-,TRBJ2-4,TRBV6-1,-
TGTGCCAGCAGCTTAGGACAGGCCTCGGGAGATACGCAGTATTTT,CASSLGQASGDTQYF,-,TRBJ2-3,TRBV11-2,-
TGTGCCAGTAGCCACGGATCTGAAGAGGTGGAGACCCAGTACTTC,CASSHGSEEVETQYF,-,TRBJ2-5,TRBV19,-
TGTGCCAGCACAGAACTAGCGGGAGTGTACTTC,CASTELAGVYF,-,TRBJ2-7,TRBV2,TRBD2
TGTGCCAGCAGGTTTAGCGGGAATGAGCAGTTCTTC,CASRFSGNEQFF,-,TRBJ2-1,TRBV11-2,TRBD2
TGTGCCAGTAAGGAGGGTTCTGGGGCCAACGTCCTGACTTTC,CASKEGSGANVLTF,-,TRBJ2-6,TRBV19,-
TGTGCCAGCAGTAGAGGGTACTCCTATAATTCACCCCTCCACTTT,CASSRGYSYNSPLHF,-,TRBJ1-6,TRBV2,-
TGTGCCAGCAGCCCACAGGGGAGGAACACTGAAGCTTTCTTT,CASSPQGRNTEAFF,-,TRBJ1-1,TRBV3-1/TRBV3-2,TRBD1
TGTGCCAGCAGTGACTCACAGGGGGCGCACACCGGGGAGCTGTTTTTT,CASSDSQGAHTGELFF,-,TRBJ2-2,TRBV6-4,TRBD1
TGTGCCAGCAGTCCCCTCGACTTAACCATATTGTTCTTC,CASSPLDLTILFF,-,TRBJ2-1,TRBV2,-
TGTGCCACCAGTGACCCGAGACAGGGGGCTACTGAAGCTTTCTTT,CATSDPRQGATEAFF,-,TRBJ1-1,TRBV24-1,TRBD1
TGTGCCAGCAGTTGGACAGGGAAAGGATTTGGCTACACCTTC,CASSWTGKGFGYTF,-,TRBJ1-2,TRBV6-5,TRBD1
TGTGCCAGCAGTCGGGACAGGGGGATCACTGAAGCTTTCTTT,CASSRDRGITEAFF,once,TRBJ1-1,TRBV6-2/TRBV6-3,TRBD1
TGTGCCAGCAGCACCCTTAGTAATCAGCCCCAGCATTTT,CASSTLSNQPQHF,-,TRBJ1-5,TRBV12-3/TRBV12-4,-
TGTGCCTGGAGTCCGTTGTTTGAAGCTTTCTTT,CAWSPLFEAFF,-,TRBJ1-1,TRBV30,-
TGTGCCAGCAGCTCCCAGGGTGGAACTGAAGCTTTCTTT,CASSSQGGTEAFF,once,TRBJ1-1,TRBV7-3,-
TGTGCCTGGAGTCCACAGATATTCTCTGGAAACACCATATATTTT,CAWSPQIFSGNTIYF,-,TRBJ1-3,TRBV30,-
TGTGCCAGCAGCTTACTAGCGGGAGGGCCTGGCGAGCAGTACTTC,CASSLLAGGPGEQYF,-,TRBJ2-7,TRBV7-6,TRBD2
TGTGCCACCAGTGATCAAGGAGCGGGAGAAAGGAATGAGCAGTTCTTC,CATSDQGAGERNEQFF,-,TRBJ2-1,TRBV24-1,TRBD2
TGTGCCAGCAGACGACAGGGGGCGCGCAATCAGCCCCAGCATTTT,CASRRQGARNQPQHF,once,TRBJ1-5,TRBV28,TRBD1
TGTGCCTGGAGACTACGACAGACAACTAATGAAAAACTGTTTTTT,CAWRLRQTTNEKLFF,-,TRBJ1-4,TRBV30,-
TGTGCCAGCAGTTTATACGTGGGAGCGGACCACGAGCAGTACTTC,CASSLYVGADHEQYF,-,TRBJ2-7,TRBV28,-
TGTGCCAGTAGCCCGGGACAGGGGGCTGTAGATACGCAGTATTTT,CASSPGQGAVDTQYF,-,TRBJ2-3,TRBV19,TRBD1
TGCAGCGTTGACAGTTATTATGGCTACACCTTC,CSVDSYYGYTF,once,TRBJ1-2,TRBV29-1,-
TGTGCCAGCATGACCTCGTTCTCACTAAGATCCTACGAGCAGTACTTC,CASMTSFSLRSYEQYF,once,TRBJ2-7,TRBV27,-
TGTGCCAGCAGGATTAGCGGGGTGGGGATAGATACGCAGTATTTT,CASRISGVGIDTQYF,-,TRBJ2-3,TRBV27,TRBD2
TGTGCCAGCAGCGAAGGGGGATGGGGTCTTGAAGCTTTCTTT,CASSEGGWGLEAFF,-,TRBJ1-1,TRBV5-6,-
TGTGCCAGCAGTTACGCGGCGGGAGAGTCCAATGAGCAGTTCTTC,CASSYAAGESNEQFF,-,TRBJ2-1,TRBV6-5,TRBD2
TGTGCCAGCAGCCCGACAGGGTACGAGCAGTACTTC,CASSPTGYEQYF,-,TRBJ2-7,TRBV12-3/TRBV12-4,TRBD1
TGTGCCAGCAGTTTAGTTGGAGCAACTAATGAAAAACTGTTTTTT,CASSLVGATNEKLFF,-,TRBJ1-4,TRBV28,-
TGTGCCAGCAGCCAATCTCTAGCGCCCTACGAGCAGTACTTC,CASSQSLAPYEQYF,-,TRBJ2-7,TRBV3-1/TRBV3-2,-
TGTGCCAGCAGCAGATACCACGACAGGTGGAATGAAAAACTGTTTTTT,CASSRYHDRWNEKLFF,-,TRBJ1-4,TRBV5-5,-
TGTGCCTGGAGTGCTACAACTAATGAAAAACTGTTTTTT,CAWSATTNEKLFF,-,TRBJ1-4,TRBV30,-
TGTGCCAGCAGCTGGTTTAGCGGGAGACCCAATGAGCAGTTCTTC,CASSWFSGRPNEQFF,-,TRBJ2-1,TRBV11-2,TRBD2
TGTGCCAGCAGCCACAGGGACAGCGGTTCCTATGGCTACACCTTC,CASSHRDSGSYGYTF,once,TRBJ1-2,TRBV5-8,TRBD1
TGTGCCAGCCAAGAGCGGGGAGCGAACACCGGGGAGCTGTTTTTT,CASQERGANTGELFF,-,TRBJ2-2,TRBV11-2,TRBD2
TGCGCCAGCAGCTTGGCCGGGGGACAGTCCTATAGCAATCAGCCCCAGCATTTT,CASSLAGGQSYSNQPQHF,-,TRBJ1-5,TRBV5-1,TRBD1
TGTGCCAGCAGCTTAGCGCGGACTAATGAAAAACTGTTTTTT,CASSLARTNEKLFF,-,TRBJ1-4,TRBV7-8,-
TGTGCCAGCAGCTTGCAGGGCGGGAGCCACGAGCAGTACTTC,CASSLQGGSHEQYF,-,TRBJ2-7,TRBV5-4,TRBD2
TGCGCCAGCAGCTTGGCCAGTCCCCAAGCAGGCTACGAGCAGTACTTC,CASSLASPQAGYEQYF,-,TRBJ2-7,TRBV5-1,-
TGTGCCAGCAGTCAACTAGCGGGAGGGGAGACCCAGTACTTC,CASSQLAGGETQYF,-,TRBJ2-5,TRBV7-8,TRBD2
TGTGCCAGCAGAACGGGGGGGGCGGGCACTGAAGCTTTCTTT,CASRTGGAGTEAFF,-,TRBJ1-1,TRBV6-5,-
TGTGCCAGCAGTTCCCCCCGGACAGGGGAAGAGACCCAGTACTTC,CASSSPRTGEETQYF,-,TRBJ2-5,TRBV28,TRBD1
TGTGCCAGCGCCCCGACACACCACTATCAGCCCCAGCATTTT,CASAPTHHYQPQHF,-,TRBJ1-5,TRBV28,-
TGCAGTGCCCAGAAGACCGGGGAGCTGTTTTTT,CSAQKTGELFF,few,TRBJ2-2,TRBV20-1,-